This record concerns one T cell receptor (beta chain) sequence. What it binds is not known. Losses at the gene ends were 1 base for V and 2 bases for J; bases not matched to a gene: 1. This CDR3 has 15 residues. Presence of unique molecular identifiers characterized the TCR beta cDNA libraries. One entry per CDR3 protein results from TCRdb running MiXCR on the PCR reads. The sample records 740,000 or so distinct CDR3 sequences, approximately 53% being singletons. This sample is drawn from a study of post-analysis software for immune sequencing data. Looking at the study overall: Recorded disease courses covered relapsing-remitting, secondary progressive and progressive-relapsing multiple sclerosis. Some patients had no subtype annotation.

Broader study findings: Controls showed significantly higher normalized Chao1 diversity than did multiple sclerosis patients. Comparison of patients with controls showed about 5 TRBV segments more frequent in patients, TRBV5-6, TRBV5-1 and TRBV20-1 among them. Strong co-clustering by F measure was seen for same-batch samples.

This clonotype was obtained from a girl aged 5 to 17 with multiple sclerosis. Sequences were obtained from blood. The V call is TRBV12-3 or TRBV12-4, the J call TRBJ2-1; 8 bases map to TRBD2. In DNA form, the CDR3 reads TGTGCCAGCAGTTTAGGGCGGGGGGCCTACAATGAGCAGTTCTTC. It specifies CASSLGRGAYNEQFF.